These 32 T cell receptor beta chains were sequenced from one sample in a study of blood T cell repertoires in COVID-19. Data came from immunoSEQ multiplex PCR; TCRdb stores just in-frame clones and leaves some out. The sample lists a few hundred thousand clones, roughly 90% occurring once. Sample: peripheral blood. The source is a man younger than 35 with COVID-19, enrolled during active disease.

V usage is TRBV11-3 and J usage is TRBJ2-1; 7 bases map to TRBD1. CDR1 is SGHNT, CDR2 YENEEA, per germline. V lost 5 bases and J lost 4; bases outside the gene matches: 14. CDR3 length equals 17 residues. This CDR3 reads CASSRVSGTDFYNEQFF. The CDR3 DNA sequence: TGTGCCAGCAGCCGTGTCTCCGGGACAGACTTTTACAATGAGCAGTTCTTC.

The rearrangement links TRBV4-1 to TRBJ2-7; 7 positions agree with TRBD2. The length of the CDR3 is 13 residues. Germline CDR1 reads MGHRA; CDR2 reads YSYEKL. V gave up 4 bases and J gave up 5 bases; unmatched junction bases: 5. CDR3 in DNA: TGCGCCAGCAGCCGGGGCGGGAGTAACGAGCAGTACTTC. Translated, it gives CASSRGGSNEQYF.

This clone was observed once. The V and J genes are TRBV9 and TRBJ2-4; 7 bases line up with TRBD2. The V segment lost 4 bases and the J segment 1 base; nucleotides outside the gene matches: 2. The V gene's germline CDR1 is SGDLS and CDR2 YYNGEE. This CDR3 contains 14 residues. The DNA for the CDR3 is TGTGCCAGCAGCCCGACTAGCGCCAAAAACATTCAGTACTTC. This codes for CASSPTSAKNIQYF. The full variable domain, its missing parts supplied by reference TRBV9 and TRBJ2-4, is DSGVTQTPKHLITATGQRVTLRCSPRSGDLSVYWYQQSLDQGLQFLIQYYNGEERAKGNILERFSAQQFPDLHSELNLSSLELGDSALYFCASSPTSAKNIQYFGAGTRLSVL.

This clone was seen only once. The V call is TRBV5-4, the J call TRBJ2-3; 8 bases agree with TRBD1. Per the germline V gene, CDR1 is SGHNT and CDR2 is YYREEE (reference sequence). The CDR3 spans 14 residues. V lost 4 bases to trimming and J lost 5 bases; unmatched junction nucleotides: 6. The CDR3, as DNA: TGTGCCAGCAGCCCGGGACAGGTTGGAGATACGCAGTATTTT. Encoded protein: CASSPGQVGDTQYF.

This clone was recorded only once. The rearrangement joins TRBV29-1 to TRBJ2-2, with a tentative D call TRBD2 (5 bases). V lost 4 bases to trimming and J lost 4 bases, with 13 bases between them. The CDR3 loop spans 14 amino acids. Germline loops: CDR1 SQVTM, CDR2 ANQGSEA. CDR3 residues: CSVVRGIGTGELFF. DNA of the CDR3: TGCAGCGTTGTAAGAGGGATCGGCACCGGGGAGCTGTTTTTT.

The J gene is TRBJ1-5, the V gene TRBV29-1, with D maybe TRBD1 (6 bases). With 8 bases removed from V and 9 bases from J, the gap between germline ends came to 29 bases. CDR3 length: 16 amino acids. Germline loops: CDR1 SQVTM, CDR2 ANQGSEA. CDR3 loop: CSNANKYRARKGPQHF. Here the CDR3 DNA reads TGCAGCAACGCAAACAAGTACAGGGCCCGAAAGGGGCCCCAGCATTTT.

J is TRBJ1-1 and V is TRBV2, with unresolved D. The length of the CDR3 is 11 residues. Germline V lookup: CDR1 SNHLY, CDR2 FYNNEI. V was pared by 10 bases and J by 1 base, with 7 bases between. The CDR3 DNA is TGTGCCACTCGGGGGAACACTGAAGCTTTCTTT. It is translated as CATRGNTEAFF.

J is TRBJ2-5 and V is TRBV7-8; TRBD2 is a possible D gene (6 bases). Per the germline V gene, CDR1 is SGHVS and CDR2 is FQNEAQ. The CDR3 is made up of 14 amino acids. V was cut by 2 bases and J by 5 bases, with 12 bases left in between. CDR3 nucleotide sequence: TGTGCCAGCAGCTTACGGGGGACGGGGGAGACCCAGTACTTC. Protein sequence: CASSLRGTGETQYF.

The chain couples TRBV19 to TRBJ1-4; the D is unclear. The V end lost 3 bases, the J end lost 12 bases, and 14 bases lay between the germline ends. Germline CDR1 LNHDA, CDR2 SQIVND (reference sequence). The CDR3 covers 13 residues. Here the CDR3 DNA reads TGTGCCAGTAGTATCGGTGCGAACGGGGAACTGTTTTTT. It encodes CASSIGANGELFF.

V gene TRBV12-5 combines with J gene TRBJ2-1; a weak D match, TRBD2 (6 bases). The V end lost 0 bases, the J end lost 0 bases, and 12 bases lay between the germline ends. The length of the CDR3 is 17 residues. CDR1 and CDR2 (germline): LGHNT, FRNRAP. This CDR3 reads CASGLVLAGHSYNEQFF. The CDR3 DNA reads TGTGCTAGTGGTTTGGTACTTGCGGGGCACTCCTACAATGAGCAGTTCTTC.

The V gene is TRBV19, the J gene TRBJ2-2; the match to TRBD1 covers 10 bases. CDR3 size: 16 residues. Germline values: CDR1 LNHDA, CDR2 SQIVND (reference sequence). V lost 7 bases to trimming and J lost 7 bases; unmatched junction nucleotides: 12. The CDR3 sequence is CASTGLGTGESGELFF. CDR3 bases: TGTGCCAGTACTGGGCTGGGGACAGGGGAGAGCGGGGAGCTGTTTTTT. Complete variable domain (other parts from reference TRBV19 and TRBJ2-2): DGGITQSPKYLFRKEGQNVTLSCEQNLNHDAMYWYRQDPGQGLRLIYYSQIVNDFQKGDIAEGYSVSREKKESFPLTVTSAQKNPTAFYLCASTGLGTGESGELFFGEGSRLTVL.

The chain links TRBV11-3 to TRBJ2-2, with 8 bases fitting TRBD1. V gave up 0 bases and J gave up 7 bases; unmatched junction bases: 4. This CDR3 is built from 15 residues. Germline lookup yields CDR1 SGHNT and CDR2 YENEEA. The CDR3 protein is CASSLDRGLGGELFF. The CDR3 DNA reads TGTGCCAGCAGCTTAGACAGGGGGCTCGGCGGGGAGCTGTTTTTT.

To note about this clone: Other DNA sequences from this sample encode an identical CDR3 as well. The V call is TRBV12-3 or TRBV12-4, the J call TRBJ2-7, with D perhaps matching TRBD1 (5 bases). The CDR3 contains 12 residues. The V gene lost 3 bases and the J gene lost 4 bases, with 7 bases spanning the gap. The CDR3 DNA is TGTGCCAGCAGTTTCAGGGTTTACGAGCAGTACTTC. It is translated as CASSFRVYEQYF.

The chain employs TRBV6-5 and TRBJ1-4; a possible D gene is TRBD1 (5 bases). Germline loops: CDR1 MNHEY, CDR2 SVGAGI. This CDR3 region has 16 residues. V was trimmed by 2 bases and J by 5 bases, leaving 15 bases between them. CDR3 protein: CASSYGRQHYNEKLFF. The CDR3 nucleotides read TGTGCCAGCAGTTACGGGCGACAGCATTACAATGAAAAACTGTTTTTT.

As DNA, the CDR3 is TGTGCCAGCAGCTTAGCGACAGTAGATCAGCCCCAGCATTTT. As protein: CASSLATVDQPQHF. This chain uses TRBV7-9 with TRBJ1-5, with D perhaps TRBD1 (5 bases). This CDR3 comprises 14 residues. V gave up 0 bases and J gave up 5 bases, with 8 bases separating them. Germline lookup yields CDR1 SEHNR and CDR2 FQNEAQ (reference sequence).

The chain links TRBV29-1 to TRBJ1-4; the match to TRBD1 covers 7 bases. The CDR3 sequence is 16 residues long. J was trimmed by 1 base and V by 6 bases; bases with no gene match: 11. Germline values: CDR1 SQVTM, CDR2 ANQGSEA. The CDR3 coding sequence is TGCAGCGTCGGAGGGGGGACAGTAGGAACTAATGAAAAACTGTTTTTT. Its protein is CSVGGGTVGTNEKLFF.

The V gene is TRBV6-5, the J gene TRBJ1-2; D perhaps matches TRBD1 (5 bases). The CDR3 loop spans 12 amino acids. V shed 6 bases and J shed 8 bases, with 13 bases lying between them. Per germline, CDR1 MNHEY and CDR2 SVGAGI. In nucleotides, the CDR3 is TGTGCCAGCAGGGGGGACTGGGAAGGCTACACCTTC. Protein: CASRGDWEGYTF.

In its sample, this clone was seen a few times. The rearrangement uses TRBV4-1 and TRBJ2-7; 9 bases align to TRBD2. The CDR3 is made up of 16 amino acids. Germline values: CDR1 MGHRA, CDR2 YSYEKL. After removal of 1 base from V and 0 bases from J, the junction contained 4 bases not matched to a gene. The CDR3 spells CASSQVAGAPSYEQYF. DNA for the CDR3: TGCGCCAGCAGCCAAGTAGCGGGAGCGCCCTCCTACGAGCAGTACTTC.

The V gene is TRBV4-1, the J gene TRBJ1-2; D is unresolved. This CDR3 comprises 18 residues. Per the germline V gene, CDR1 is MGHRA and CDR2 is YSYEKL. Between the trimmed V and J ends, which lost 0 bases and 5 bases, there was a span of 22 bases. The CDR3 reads CASSQDVRSDTVVYGYTF. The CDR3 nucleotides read TGCGCCAGCAGCCAAGATGTAAGGTCAGATACAGTGGTATATGGCTACACCTTC.

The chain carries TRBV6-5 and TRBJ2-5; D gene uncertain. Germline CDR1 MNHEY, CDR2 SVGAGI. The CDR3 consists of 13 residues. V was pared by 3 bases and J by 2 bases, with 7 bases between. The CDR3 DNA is TGTGCCAGCAGTTATCAGTTACAAGAGACCCAGTACTTC. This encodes CASSYQLQETQYF.

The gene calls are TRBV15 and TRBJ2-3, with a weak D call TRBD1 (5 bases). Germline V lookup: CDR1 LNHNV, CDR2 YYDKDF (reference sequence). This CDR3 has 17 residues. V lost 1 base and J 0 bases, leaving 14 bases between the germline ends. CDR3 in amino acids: CATSRVTALPSTDTQYF. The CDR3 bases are TGTGCCACCAGCAGAGTGACAGCACTTCCTAGCACAGATACGCAGTATTTT.

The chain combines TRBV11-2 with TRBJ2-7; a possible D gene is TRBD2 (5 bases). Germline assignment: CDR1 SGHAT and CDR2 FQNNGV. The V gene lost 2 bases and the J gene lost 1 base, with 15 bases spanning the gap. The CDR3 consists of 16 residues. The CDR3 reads CASSLRARGDSYEQYF. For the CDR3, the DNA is TGTGCCAGCAGCTTAAGGGCCCGGGGAGATTCCTACGAGCAGTACTTC.

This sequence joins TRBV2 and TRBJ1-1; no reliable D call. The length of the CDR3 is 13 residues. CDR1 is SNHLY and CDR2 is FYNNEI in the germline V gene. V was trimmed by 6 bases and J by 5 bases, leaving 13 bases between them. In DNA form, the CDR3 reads TGTGCCAGCAGAGAGGGAATTGGGACTGAAGCTTTCTTT. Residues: CASREGIGTEAFF.

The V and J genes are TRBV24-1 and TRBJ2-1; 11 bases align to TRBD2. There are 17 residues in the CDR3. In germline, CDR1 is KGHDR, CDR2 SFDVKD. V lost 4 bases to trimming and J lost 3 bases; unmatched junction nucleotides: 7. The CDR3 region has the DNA TGTGCCACCAGTGACCCGGGGACTAGCGGATTCTACAATGAGCAGTTCTTC. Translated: CATSDPGTSGFYNEQFF.

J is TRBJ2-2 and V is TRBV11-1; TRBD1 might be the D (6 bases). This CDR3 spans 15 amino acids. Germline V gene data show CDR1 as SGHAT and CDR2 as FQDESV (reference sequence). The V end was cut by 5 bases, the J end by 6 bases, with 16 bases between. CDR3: CASSPSRGRPGELFF. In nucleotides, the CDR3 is TGTGCCAGCAGCCCCAGCAGGGGCCGCCCCGGGGAGCTGTTTTTT.

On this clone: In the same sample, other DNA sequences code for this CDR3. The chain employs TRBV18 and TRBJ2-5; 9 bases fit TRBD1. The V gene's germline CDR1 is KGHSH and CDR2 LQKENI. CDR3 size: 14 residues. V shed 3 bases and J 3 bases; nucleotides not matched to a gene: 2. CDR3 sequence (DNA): TGTGCCAGCTCACCCCGGACAGGGGAAGAGACCCAGTACTTC. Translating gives CASSPRTGEETQYF.

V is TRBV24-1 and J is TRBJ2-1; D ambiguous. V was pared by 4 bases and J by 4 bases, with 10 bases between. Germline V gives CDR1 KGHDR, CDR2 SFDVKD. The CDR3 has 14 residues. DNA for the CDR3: TGTGCCACCAGTGACCCGTCGCGGTACAATGAGCAGTTCTTC. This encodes CATSDPSRYNEQFF.

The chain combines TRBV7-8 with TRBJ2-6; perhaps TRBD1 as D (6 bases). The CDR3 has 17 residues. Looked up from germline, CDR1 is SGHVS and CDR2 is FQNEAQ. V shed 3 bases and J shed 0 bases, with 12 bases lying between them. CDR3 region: CASSLQGFRSGANVLTF. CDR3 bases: TGTGCCAGCAGCTTGCAGGGGTTTCGCTCTGGGGCCAACGTCCTGACTTTC.

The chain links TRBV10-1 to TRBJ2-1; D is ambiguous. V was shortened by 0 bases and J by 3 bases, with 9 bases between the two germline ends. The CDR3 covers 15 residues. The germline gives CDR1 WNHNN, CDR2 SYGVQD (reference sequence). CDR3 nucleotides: TGCGCCAGCAGTGAGTCCATGCGGAACTACAATGAGCAGTTCTTC. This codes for CASSESMRNYNEQFF.

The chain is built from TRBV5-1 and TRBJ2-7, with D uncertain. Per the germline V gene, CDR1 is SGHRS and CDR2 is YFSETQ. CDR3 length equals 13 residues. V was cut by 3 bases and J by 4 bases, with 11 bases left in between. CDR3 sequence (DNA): TGCGCCAGCAGCTCTATCGGCGGATACGAGCAGTACTTC. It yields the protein CASSSIGGYEQYF.

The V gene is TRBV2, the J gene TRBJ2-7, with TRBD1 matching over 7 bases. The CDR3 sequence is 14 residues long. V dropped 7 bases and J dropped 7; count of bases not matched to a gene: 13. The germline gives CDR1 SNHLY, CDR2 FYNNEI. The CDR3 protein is CASKFGTAVSEQYF. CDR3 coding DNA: TGTGCCAGCAAATTCGGGACAGCCGTCTCTGAGCAGTACTTC.

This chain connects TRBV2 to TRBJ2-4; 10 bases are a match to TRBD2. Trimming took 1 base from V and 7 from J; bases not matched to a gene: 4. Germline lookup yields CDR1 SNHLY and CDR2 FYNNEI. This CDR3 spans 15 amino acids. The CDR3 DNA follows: TGTGCCAGCAGTGAAGAGCGGGAGGGGCACAACATTCAGTACTTC. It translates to CASSEEREGHNIQYF.